The T cell receptor (beta chain) under discussion was sequenced for a study of T-cell memory formation after mild COVID-19. General observations from the study: Cross-reactive memory apparently joined, as some responding clones appeared in pre-infection memory.

TCRdb re-called the 5' RACE reads through MiXCR, storing one row per CDR3 protein. This table holds hundreds of thousands of distinct CDR3 sequences, less than 25% found once. About this clonotype: The antigen remains undetermined.

The trim removed 5 bases at V and 13 bases at J, leaving 9 bases unmatched. Germline values: CDR1 SEHNR, CDR2 FQNEAQ (reference sequence). This CDR3 comprises 12 residues. V gene TRBV7-9 combines with J gene TRBJ1-2; 8 bases are shared with TRBD1. The sequence derives from an adult woman who had mild COVID-19 (a few samples of this study predate the infection). Cell type and time point are not known. Source material: PBMCs or a T cell subset sorted from them (not recorded which). This chain's CDR3 is CASSPGQGTSTF. CDR3 bases: TGTGCCAGCAGCCCCGGACAGGGAACGAGCACCTTC.